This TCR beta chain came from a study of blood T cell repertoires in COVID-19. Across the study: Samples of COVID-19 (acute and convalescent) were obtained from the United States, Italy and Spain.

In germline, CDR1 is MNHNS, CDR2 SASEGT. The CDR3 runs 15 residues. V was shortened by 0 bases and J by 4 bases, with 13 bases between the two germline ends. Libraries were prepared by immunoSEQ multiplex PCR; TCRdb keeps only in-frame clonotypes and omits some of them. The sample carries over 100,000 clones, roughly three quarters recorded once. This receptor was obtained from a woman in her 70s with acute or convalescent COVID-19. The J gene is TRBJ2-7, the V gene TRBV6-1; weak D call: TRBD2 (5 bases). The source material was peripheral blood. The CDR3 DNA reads TGTGCCAGCAGTGAAGCATCGGTACGGGGTTACGAGCAGTACTTC. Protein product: CASSEASVRGYEQYF.